Listed here is a single TCR beta chain. No antigen is known for it. DNA at about 0.2 ug, roughly 30,000 T cell genomes, went into sorted-subset replicate PCRs. TCRdb's table, derived via immunoSEQ multiplex PCR, lists solely in-frame clones and lacks some. Among over a million clones listed, 95% to 99% were seen once. Germline CDR1 reads SGHNT; CDR2 reads YYREEE (reference sequence). With 1 base removed from V and 0 bases from J, the gap between germline ends came to 12 bases. This CDR3 comprises 16 residues. This specimen belongs to a study of shared clonotypes between healthy human individuals. Study-wide points: Non-shared clonotypes displayed generation probabilities falling below those of clonotypes present in all four donors. Having only a few donors restricted how much genetic and exposure-history diversity was captured.

Sequencing was carried out using naive CD4+ T cells sorted from blood. The subset was: CD45RA+ positively selected. The rearrangement joins TRBV5-4 to TRBJ2-3; possibly TRBD1 for D (6 bases). The receptor was isolated from a man between 25 and 39 years old in good health. The CDR3 nucleotides are TGTGCCAGCAGCTTGATTGGGACACCGAGCACAGATACGCAGTATTTT. This codes for CASSLIGTPSTDTQYF.